Each of the 10 T cell receptor beta chains below was sequenced from the same sample in a study of long-term antiretroviral therapy in people with HIV. immunoSEQ v3.0 was run at survey level. Profiling relied on immunoSEQ multiplex PCR, and the TCRdb table lists in-frame clones only, not all of them. The sample contains around 37,000 clones, roughly 85% of which appear only once. The source was unsorted PBMCs, collected about 3.5 years after starting antiretroviral therapy. These receptor sequences come from a man between 18 and 35 years old with HIV.

This sequence joins TRBV27 and TRBJ2-3, with 7 bases fitting TRBD2. Germline V gene data show CDR1 as MNHEY and CDR2 as SMNVEV (reference sequence). J lost 0 bases, V lost 3 bases, and 6 bases had no gene match. The CDR3 has 16 amino acids. The CDR3 is CASSLLAAYSTDTQYF. The CDR3 nucleotides read TGTGCCAGCAGTTTGCTAGCGGCTTATAGCACAGATACGCAGTATTTT.

The table lists this clone with a few counts. The gene calls are TRBV7-2 and TRBJ2-7; 9 positions agree with TRBD1. The trim removed 8 bases at V and 4 bases at J, leaving 3 bases unmatched. Germline assignment: CDR1 SGHTA and CDR2 FQGNSA. This CDR3 is 12 amino acids long. In DNA form, the CDR3 reads TGTGCCAGCGGGACAGGGTTGTACGAGCAGTACTTC. It yields the protein CASGTGLYEQYF.

Only a few counts were recorded for this clone. V and J are TRBV5-6 and TRBJ2-1; D perhaps matches TRBD1 (6 bases). CDR1 and CDR2 (germline): SGHDT, YYEEEE. This CDR3 is 15 amino acids long. V was trimmed by 2 bases and J by 0 bases, leaving 9 bases between them. For the CDR3, the DNA is TGTGCCAGCAGCTTAAGGGGGACCTCCTACAATGAGCAGTTCTTC. The encoded protein is CASSLRGTSYNEQFF.

The chain employs TRBV19 and TRBJ1-1; D not certain. Trimming pared 6 bases from V and 4 bases from J, leaving 15 bases between. Germline V gene data show CDR1 as LNHDA and CDR2 as SQIVND (reference sequence). The CDR3 extends over 14 amino acids. CDR3 sequence reads: CASRSWSGVTEAFF. Here the CDR3 DNA reads TGTGCCAGTAGGTCTTGGAGCGGCGTCACTGAAGCTTTCTTT.

The CDR3 bases are TGTGCCAGCAGAGGCGGGACAGGGGGCACCCAAGAGACCCAGTACTTC. Amino acids: CASRGGTGGTQETQYF. This chain joins TRBV2 and TRBJ2-5, with 12 positions matching TRBD1. The V gene's germline CDR1 is SNHLY and CDR2 FYNNEI. The V segment lost 6 bases and the J segment 1 base; nucleotides outside the gene matches: 6. The CDR3 totals 16 residues.

The V and J genes are TRBV19 and TRBJ2-7, with TRBD1 identical over 10 bases. The length of the CDR3 is 15 residues. Germline V gene sequence: CDR1 LNHDA, CDR2 SQIVND (reference sequence). The trim removed 6 bases at V and 2 bases at J, leaving 7 bases unmatched. The CDR3 loop reads CASSWGDRGTYEQYF. DNA of the CDR3: TGTGCCAGTAGCTGGGGGGACAGGGGTACCTACGAGCAGTACTTC. Filled out from reference TRBV19 and TRBJ2-7, the complete variable domain reads DGGITQSPKYLFRKEGQNVTLSCEQNLNHDAMYWYRQDPGQGLRLIYYSQIVNDFQKGDIAEGYSVSREKKESFPLTVTSAQKNPTAFYLCASSWGDRGTYEQYFGPGTRLTVT.

This chain links TRBV7-9 with TRBJ1-2; 10 bases agree with TRBD1. CDR1 and CDR2 (germline): SEHNR, FQNEAQ (reference sequence). V shed 2 bases and J 7 bases; nucleotides not matched to a gene: 10. This CDR3 spans 16 amino acids. The CDR3 DNA reads TGTGCCAGCAGCTTAAGAGGACAGGGGGACCCTGGTGGCTACACCTTC. This translates into CASSLRGQGDPGGYTF.

V and J are TRBV7-6 and TRBJ1-1; TRBD1 aligns across 11 bases. The V segment lost 3 bases and the J segment 7 bases; nucleotides outside the gene matches: 13. The CDR3 loop spans 17 amino acids. The germline CDR1 and CDR2 sequences are SGHVS and FNYEAQ. The chain's CDR3 is CASSFRTGGAVSGEAFF. In DNA, the CDR3 is TGTGCCAGCAGCTTTAGGACAGGGGGCGCGGTTTCAGGTGAAGCTTTCTTT.

This clone has a single count. V and J are TRBV19 and TRBJ1-5; 10 bases map to TRBD1. The CDR3 length is 14 residues. V was pared by 7 bases and J by 6 bases, with 6 bases of the junction left unmatched. CDR1 is LNHDA and CDR2 is SQIVND in the germline V gene (reference sequence). The DNA for the CDR3 is TGTGCCAGTAAAGACAGGGGGCTAACTCAGCCCCAGCATTTT. Its protein product is CASKDRGLTQPQHF. Filled out from reference TRBV19 and TRBJ1-5, the complete variable domain reads DGGITQSPKYLFRKEGQNVTLSCEQNLNHDAMYWYRQDPGQGLRLIYYSQIVNDFQKGDIAEGYSVSREKKESFPLTVTSAQKNPTAFYLCASKDRGLTQPQHFGDGTRLSIL.

The chain uses TRBV27 and TRBJ2-1; TRBD1 aligns across 9 bases. V trimming: 5 bases; J trimming: 7 bases; junction bases outside the gene matches: 6. The CDR3 covers 14 residues. Germline V gene sequence: CDR1 MNHEY, CDR2 SMNVEV (reference sequence). Written as DNA, the CDR3 is TGTGCCAGCAGTGACGGGACAGGGTTAAATGAGCAGTTCTTC. Translation gives CASSDGTGLNEQFF.